Shown below are 27 T cell receptor beta chains from a single sample sequenced in a study of cytomegalovirus exposure and HLA in healthy donors. Sequencing was performed with immunoSEQ multiplex PCR; in TCRdb, only in-frame clones are kept and a portion is missing. The sample has over 70,000 clones; roughly 89% are singletons. Input material: PBMCs. Receptor source: a woman under 30 in good health and CMV-seropositive.

This clone turned up a few times. The genes are TRBV6-1 and TRBJ2-7, with 7 bases lining up with TRBD2. The germline gives CDR1 MNHNS, CDR2 SASEGT. Trimming cost V 3 bases and J 6 bases; bases outside gene matches: 5. The CDR3 loop spans 13 amino acids. The CDR3 protein is CASSDIWGGEQYF. The CDR3 DNA sequence: TGTGCCAGCAGTGACATATGGGGGGGCGAGCAGTACTTC.

The chain uses TRBV30 and TRBJ2-7; D may be TRBD2 (6 bases). Trimming shortened V by 3 bases and J by 3 bases, and 12 bases separated the two germline ends. The CDR3 contains 13 residues. CDR1 and CDR2 from the germline V gene are GTSNPN and SVGIG (reference sequence). This CDR3 is CAWSGGSDYEQYF. The DNA for the CDR3 is TGTGCCTGGAGCGGGGGTTCCGACTACGAGCAGTACTTC.

V gene TRBV19 combines with J gene TRBJ1-2, with 8 bases matching TRBD1. CDR1 is LNHDA, CDR2 SQIVND, per germline (reference sequence). The CDR3 sequence is 15 residues long. The trim removed 5 bases at V and 5 bases at J, leaving 10 bases unmatched. The CDR3 is CASSLGQAPSYGYTF. The CDR3 nucleotides are TGTGCCAGTAGTCTGGGACAGGCACCCTCTTATGGCTACACCTTC.

The chain uses TRBV30 and TRBJ1-4; D call uncertain. The CDR3 is made up of 15 amino acids. Looked up from germline, CDR1 is GTSNPN and CDR2 is SVGIG (reference sequence). Trimming removed 0 bases from V and 2 bases from J, with 10 bases in between. CDR3 DNA: TGTGCCTGGAGTGTACCGGGATGGACTAATGAAAAACTGTTTTTT. It is translated as CAWSVPGWTNEKLFF. The whole variable domain, filled in from reference TRBV30 and TRBJ1-4, reads SQTIHQWPATLVQPVGSPLSLECTVEGTSNPNLYWYRQAAGRGLQLLFYSVGIGQISSEVPQNLSASRPQDRQFILSSKKLLLSDSGFYLCAWSVPGWTNEKLFFGSGTQLSVL.

The chain recombines TRBV9 with TRBJ2-3; 9 bases match TRBD2. CDR3 size: 16 residues. J was trimmed by 2 bases and V by 0 bases; bases with no gene match: 4. The germline CDR1 and CDR2 sequences are SGDLS and YYNGEE. The CDR3 nucleotides are TGTGCCAGCAGCGTAGCGCTAGCGGGGTACACAGATACGCAGTATTTT. Translated: CASSVALAGYTDTQYF.

The chain is built from TRBV4-3 and TRBJ1-4; no reliable D call. This CDR3 contains 14 residues. V shed 0 bases and J shed 3 bases, with 5 bases lying between them. Germline values: CDR1 LGHNA, CDR2 YSLEER. CDR3 in DNA: TGCGCCAGCAGCCAAGATTCAGCTAATGAAAAACTGTTTTTT. Translation: CASSQDSANEKLFF.

The chain joins TRBV30 to TRBJ2-1; 9 bases align to TRBD1. Germline values: CDR1 GTSNPN, CDR2 SVGIG (reference sequence). The CDR3 is made up of 14 amino acids. V shed 3 bases, J shed 6 bases, and the junction held 6 bases outside the gene matches. The CDR3 here is CAWRQGTGFNEQFF. CDR3 bases: TGTGCCTGGAGACAGGGGACAGGGTTCAATGAGCAGTTCTTC.

This sequence joins TRBV7-2 and TRBJ2-7, with D possibly matching TRBD2 (6 bases). Between the trimmed V and J ends, which lost 4 bases and 6 bases, there was a span of 22 bases. This CDR3 contains 16 residues. In germline, CDR1 is SGHTA, CDR2 FQGNSA. The CDR3 loop reads CASSSPPGSGVFEQYF. CDR3 bases: TGTGCCAGCAGCTCCCCCCCGGGTAGCGGTGTCTTCGAGCAGTACTTC.

The chain joins TRBV7-6 to TRBJ2-7; 8 nucleotides align to TRBD2. The ends lost 5 bases at V and 6 bases at J; junction bases unmatched: 12. Germline V gene lookup returns CDR1 SGHVS and CDR2 FNYEAQ. There are 15 residues in the CDR3. The CDR3 loop reads CASSRKEREGSEQYF. CDR3 coding DNA: TGTGCCAGCAGCCGAAAGGAACGGGAGGGCTCCGAGCAGTACTTC.

This chain links TRBV27 with TRBJ1-2; possibly TRBD1 for D (6 bases). Trimming left V 2 bases short and J 6 bases short, with 16 bases between. The CDR3 extends over 15 amino acids. In germline, CDR1 is MNHEY, CDR2 SMNVEV (reference sequence). The CDR3: CASSLVRGAENGYTF. CDR3 nucleotide sequence: TGTGCCAGCAGTTTAGTTCGGGGGGCAGAAAATGGCTACACCTTC.

This clone was observed a few times. The rearrangement joins TRBV18 to TRBJ2-1; 11 bases match TRBD1. Germline V CDR1 and CDR2: KGHSH, LQKENI. The CDR3 contains 16 residues. V shed 5 bases, J shed 3 bases, and the junction held 6 bases outside the gene matches. The CDR3 bases are TGTGCCAGCTCATTAGCCGGGACAGGGGGCTACAATGAGCAGTTCTTC. Translating gives CASSLAGTGGYNEQFF.

CDR3 nucleotides: TGTGCCTGGCTTCGGGACACGAACACTGAAGCTTTCTTT. Protein product: CAWLRDTNTEAFF. The chain combines TRBV30 with TRBJ1-1, with TRBD1 as a possible D gene (6 bases). The CDR3 runs to 13 residues. Germline lookup yields CDR1 GTSNPN and CDR2 SVGIG (reference sequence). Trimming took 5 bases from V and 1 from J, leaving 11 bases between them.

The chain links TRBV18 to TRBJ1-5, with D possibly being TRBD1 (5 bases). CDR3 length: 16 residues. CDR1 is KGHSH, CDR2 LQKENI, per germline. Trimming took 3 bases from V and 2 from J, leaving 14 bases between them. CDR3 nucleotides: TGTGCCAGCTCACCGGGGGTCCGGGAGGGCAATCAGCCCCAGCATTTT. Protein product: CASSPGVREGNQPQHF.

The chain has TRBV9 and TRBJ2-7; TRBD2 agrees at 7 bases. CDR1 is SGDLS, CDR2 YYNGEE, per germline. The CDR3 loop spans 15 amino acids. V gave up 2 bases and J gave up 1 base; unmatched junction bases: 6. CDR3 DNA: TGTGCCAGCAGCGTCGGCGGGAGTGTTTCCTACGAGCAGTACTTC. Residues: CASSVGGSVSYEQYF.

This clone was detected only once. The chain has TRBV9 and TRBJ1-5, with TRBD1 as a possible D gene (5 bases). This CDR3 has 15 residues. Germline V gives CDR1 SGDLS, CDR2 YYNGEE. Trimming shortened V by 5 bases and J by 4 bases, and 16 bases separated the two germline ends. The CDR3 reads CASSPDGGLNQPQHF. The CDR3 nucleotides read TGTGCCAGCAGTCCCGACGGGGGGTTGAATCAGCCCCAGCATTTT. Variable domain in full (rest from reference TRBV9 and TRBJ1-5): DSGVTQTPKHLITATGQRVTLRCSPRSGDLSVYWYQQSLDQGLQFLIQYYNGEERAKGNILERFSAQQFPDLHSELNLSSLELGDSALYFCASSPDGGLNQPQHFGDGTRLSIL.

The rearrangement links TRBV2 to TRBJ1-2; 9 nucleotides agree with TRBD1. The germline V gene has CDR1 SNHLY and CDR2 FYNNEI. After removal of 2 bases from V and 8 bases from J, the junction contained 3 bases not matched to a gene. The CDR3 extends over 13 amino acids. The DNA for the CDR3 is TGTGCCAGCAGTGAAACAGGGGGCGGGGGCTACACCTTC. Translation gives CASSETGGGGYTF.

This chain connects TRBV19 to TRBJ2-5; D is perhaps TRBD1 (5 bases). The CDR3 totals 15 residues. Germline V CDR1 and CDR2: LNHDA, SQIVND (reference sequence). Trimming took 1 base from V and 2 from J, leaving 11 bases between them. CDR3 nucleotides: TGTGCCAGTAGTATAGGGGGCAGGGATCAAGAGACCCAGTACTTC. This sequence encodes CASSIGGRDQETQYF.

This chain uses TRBV4-2 with TRBJ1-5; D is perhaps TRBD1 (5 bases). CDR3 length equals 14 residues. Trimming cost V 0 bases and J 6 bases, with 9 bases left between them. Germline V gene sequence: CDR1 LGHNA, CDR2 YNFKEQ. The CDR3 here is CASSQEAGVQPQHF. The DNA of the CDR3 is TGTGCCAGCAGCCAAGAGGCGGGGGTTCAGCCCCAGCATTTT.

The V gene is TRBV6-5, the J gene TRBJ2-7; D remains unclear. CDR3 length: 14 amino acids. Per germline, CDR1 MNHEY and CDR2 SVGAGI. The ends were cut back, 5 bases at V and 3 bases at J, with 14 bases in the middle. CDR3 loop: CASSGPGSSYEQYF. CDR3 sequence (DNA): TGTGCCAGCAGTGGCCCAGGATCCAGCTACGAGCAGTACTTC.

The CDR3 loop reads CASSGRTGRSTDTQYF. The DNA for the CDR3 is TGTGCCAGCAGCGGACGGACAGGGAGGAGCACAGATACGCAGTATTTT. The J gene is TRBJ2-3, the V gene TRBV7-9, with 8 bases aligning to TRBD1. J gave up 0 bases and V 5 bases, and 7 bases lay outside the gene matches. The CDR3 runs 16 residues. In germline, CDR1 is SEHNR, CDR2 FQNEAQ (reference sequence).

The chain carries TRBV28 and TRBJ2-7; possibly TRBD2 for D (6 bases). This CDR3 comprises 13 residues. Between the trimmed V and J ends, which lost 5 bases and 3 bases, there was a span of 11 bases. Germline lookup yields CDR1 MDHEN and CDR2 SYDVKM. The CDR3 sequence is CASSGGLNYEQYF. CDR3 DNA sequence: TGTGCCAGCAGTGGGGGACTGAACTACGAGCAGTACTTC.

This clone was seen once. The genes are TRBV11-1 and TRBJ2-5; TRBD2 is a possible D gene (5 bases). The germline V gene has CDR1 SGHAT and CDR2 FQDESV (reference sequence). The CDR3 extends over 16 amino acids. Trimming shortened V by 1 base and J by 2 bases, and 14 bases separated the two germline ends. CDR3 coding DNA: TGTGCCAGCAGCTTAGGGGTGCTAGCCGTGCAAGAGACCCAGTACTTC. This gives the protein CASSLGVLAVQETQYF.

This chain uses TRBV21-1 with TRBJ1-2; the table's D call of TRBD1 was not tested on the DNA. TRBV21-1 is flagged as a pseudogene. CDR3 length equals 15 residues. The CDR3 DNA sequence: TGTGCCAGCAGCAAAGGTAGCAGGGTTCGTTTCGGCTACACCTTC. Its protein product is CASSKGSRVRFGYTF.

The rearrangement uses TRBV6-1 and TRBJ2-7; D remains unclear. V was cut by 0 bases and J by 3 bases, with 15 bases left in between. Germline CDR1 reads MNHNS; CDR2 reads SASEGT. CDR3 size: 16 residues. CDR3 loop: CASSEARMPGFYEQYF. For the CDR3, the DNA is TGTGCCAGCAGTGAAGCACGCATGCCAGGATTCTACGAGCAGTACTTC.

This CDR3 reads CASSALDRGQGEAFF. The CDR3 DNA sequence: TGTGCCAGCAGTGCCCTGGACAGGGGGCAGGGTGAAGCTTTCTTT. The V gene is TRBV6-1, the J gene TRBJ1-1; the match to TRBD1 covers 11 bases. The CDR3 is 15 amino acids. Trimming removed 4 bases from V and 7 bases from J; junction bases left unmatched: 8. CDR1 is MNHNS, CDR2 SASEGT, per germline.

The J gene is TRBJ2-1, the V gene TRBV30; D not certain. V lost 0 bases, J lost 5 bases, and 8 bases lay in between. This CDR3 is 13 amino acids long. Germline V CDR1 and CDR2: GTSNPN, SVGIG (reference sequence). CDR3 loop: CAWSVQLNNEQFF. For the CDR3, the DNA is TGTGCCTGGAGTGTACAATTGAACAATGAGCAGTTCTTC.

The gene calls are TRBV4-1 and TRBJ2-5, with 12 nucleotides matching TRBD2. V gave up 1 base and J gave up 5 bases; unmatched junction bases: 8. The V gene's germline CDR1 is MGHRA and CDR2 YSYEKL. This CDR3 has 17 amino acids. CDR3 loop: CASSQGLAGALVETQYF. CDR3 sequence (DNA): TGCGCCAGCAGCCAAGGACTAGCGGGAGCATTGGTGGAGACCCAGTACTTC.